One sample yielded the 9 T cell receptor beta chains listed below, sequenced in a study of glioma-infiltrating T cells. Amplification of TCR alpha and beta CDR3 regions from RNA used iRepertoire nested multiplex PCR. TCRdb reanalysed the multiplex PCR reads using MiXCR and keeps one entry per CDR3 protein. Altogether around 350,000 distinct CDR3 sequences are present, approximately 42% being singletons, with the ten largest covering around 13%. Sequenced material: glioma tissue, nonneoplastic brain tissue, or PBMCs (not recorded which). Source of these receptors: a human donor with low-grade glioma or glioblastoma, undergoing nonglioma brain surgery, or in good health (not recorded which).

The sample holds many counts of this clonotype. V usage is TRBV27 and J usage is TRBJ2-3, with 10 bases aligning to TRBD2. This CDR3 is 18 amino acids long. Losses at the gene ends were 5 bases for V and 3 bases for J; bases not matched to a gene: 14. The germline V gene has CDR1 MNHEY and CDR2 SMNVEV (reference sequence). CDR3 DNA sequence: TGTGCCAGCAGTCCACAAGCGGGAGGGCCTCTTTGGACAGATACGCAGTATTTT. Translating it yields CASSPQAGGPLWTDTQYF.

The rearrangement uses TRBV4-1 and TRBJ2-3; no firm D call. V was trimmed by 1 base and J by 2 bases, leaving 4 bases between them. Germline-derived CDR1 and CDR2 are MGHRA and YSYEKL. The CDR3 runs 13 residues. In nucleotides, the CDR3 is TGCGCCAGCAGCCAAGTCCCCACAGATACGCAGTATTTT. Amino acid sequence: CASSQVPTDTQYF.

The genes are TRBV28 and TRBJ1-2, with 7 positions matching TRBD1. This CDR3 comprises 14 residues. The germline CDR1 and CDR2 sequences are MDHEN and SYDVKM. J lost 6 bases, V lost 7 bases, and 11 bases had no gene match. The CDR3 reads CASTTTGKYDGYTF. The CDR3 nucleotides are TGTGCCAGCACCACGACAGGGAAGTACGATGGCTACACCTTC.

This clonotype was detected a few times. This may stem from a read error, because a much larger clone lies one nucleotide away. V and J are TRBV25-1 and TRBJ1-2; perhaps TRBD1 as D (5 bases). Trimming took off 2 bases at V and 3 bases at J, with 7 bases between the two ends. CDR1 is MGHDK, CDR2 SYGVNS, per germline. The CDR3 has 13 amino acids. The CDR3 protein is CASSEQGYYGYTF. The CDR3 DNA is TGTGCCAGCAGTGAACAGGGTTACTATGGCTACACCTTC.

This clonotype was found many times. V gene TRBV27 combines with J gene TRBJ2-3, with 8 bases lining up with TRBD2. The CDR3 consists of 15 residues. Germline CDR1 is MNHEY and CDR2 is SMNVEV (reference sequence). The V and J ends lost 3 bases and 5 bases, in that order; junction bases with no gene match: 7. The CDR3 is CASSLRSGSIDTQYF. The CDR3 DNA reads as TGTGCCAGCAGTTTGCGAAGCGGGAGTATAGATACGCAGTATTTT.

A word on this clonotype: Since a much larger clone is just one base distant, this may be a read error. This sequence joins TRBV29-1 and TRBJ1-6, with D possibly being TRBD1 (5 bases). The CDR3 has 12 amino acids. Trimming left V 5 bases short and J 11 bases short, with 13 bases between. Per germline, CDR1 SQVTM and CDR2 ANQGSEA. In DNA, the CDR3 is TGCAGCGTTCGAGACAGCAATCCACCCCTCCACTTT. Encoded protein: CSVRDSNPPLHF.

The chain uses TRBV28 and TRBJ2-1; tentative D call: TRBD2 (6 bases). The CDR3 totals 16 residues. Deletions cut 3 bases from V and 7 bases from J, with 19 bases between. Germline loops: CDR1 MDHEN, CDR2 SYDVKM. The CDR3 reads CASSFIRRRDRNEQFF. CDR3 DNA: TGTGCCAGCAGTTTCATCCGACGGCGGGACCGTAATGAGCAGTTCTTC.

The chain uses TRBV7-9 and TRBJ2-7; tentative D call: TRBD2 (5 bases). With 8 bases removed from V and 2 bases from J, the gap between germline ends came to 13 bases. CDR3 length: 13 amino acids. The germline gives CDR1 SEHNR, CDR2 FQNEAQ (reference sequence). The CDR3 reads CASAQGSPYEQYF. As DNA, the CDR3 is TGTGCCAGCGCGCAAGGGAGTCCCTACGAGCAGTACTTC.

The chain joins TRBV20-1 to TRBJ2-7, with D possibly being TRBD1 (6 bases). In germline, CDR1 is DFQATT, CDR2 SNEGSKA (reference sequence). This CDR3 is built from 13 residues. This CDR3 reads CLRGTPSSYEQYF. CDR3 sequence (DNA): TGCTTGAGGGGGACACCGAGCTCCTACGAGCAGTACTTC.